This entry features one T cell receptor (beta chain) sequence. The data belong to a study of blood T cell repertoires in COVID-19. Turning to the study itself: Some COVID-19 samples were acute and others convalescent; all came from the United States, Italy and Spain. Sources were T cells, B-cell-depleted T cells, or PBMCs; the material itself was cDNA or gDNA.

It was during active infection that Seattle patients were enrolled and then longitudinally followed. Study processing details: Reference gene primer amplification gave estimated nucleated cell counts. The protocol was immunoSEQ multiplex PCR, while the TCRdb copy is restricted to in-frame clones and leaves out a portion. V, J and clone size are those of that table, while D and trimming were read from the DNA. The sample yields about 64,000 clones, just over 85% seen once. The TCR was taken from a woman aged 55-70 years with COVID-19, enrolled during active disease. The specimen was peripheral blood.

The CDR3 sequence is CASSLFLISSSSYNEQFF. The CDR3 DNA is TGTGCCAGCAGCTTATTCCTTATAAGCTCTAGCTCCTACAATGAGCAGTTCTTC. J is TRBJ2-1 and V is TRBV11-2; D call uncertain. The V gene's germline CDR1 is SGHAT and CDR2 FQNNGV. V lost 2 bases to trimming and J lost 0 bases, with 17 bases between them. This CDR3 contains 18 residues.